This TCR beta chain appears in the sequencing data of a study of control samples from healthy donors and cancer patients. Sequencing used immunoSEQ multiplex PCR; TCRdb keeps in-frame clones, though not all of them. Among some 150,000 clones listed, 91% were seen once. Losses at the gene ends were 1 base for V and 7 bases for J; bases not matched to a gene: 2. The CDR3 totals 13 residues. CDR1 SGHRS and CDR2 YFSETQ come from the germline V gene. Specimen: blood. The gene calls are TRBV5-1 and TRBJ1-2; 9 nucleotides agree with TRBD1. The sequence came from a young woman in good health. In DNA form, the CDR3 reads TGCGCCAGCAGCTTGACAGGGGGCCGTGGCTACACCTTC. It translates to CASSLTGGRGYTF. The variable domain in full, completed from reference TRBV5-1 and TRBJ1-2, reads KAGVTQTPRYLIKTRGQQVTLSCSPISGHRSVSWYQQTPGQGLQFLFEYFSETQRNKGNFPGRFSGRQFSNSRSEMNVSTLELGDSALYLCASSLTGGRGYTFGSGTRLTVV.